This TCR beta chain was observed in a study of monozygotic twins with inflammatory bowel disease. Details on this clonotype: Antigen specificity is unknown.

This CDR3 has 12 amino acids. Germline CDR1 and CDR2: LNHDA and SQIVND (reference sequence). General observations from the study: Support was lacking for any single strong IBD-associated signal or clonotype.

Making each TCR library took approximately 3.5 ug of total RNA. TCRdb derives one entry per CDR3 protein from the 5' RACE reads, leaving out DNA. Its listing shows approximately 380,000 distinct CDR3 sequences. V is TRBV19 and J is TRBJ1-5. Sequenced: blood. The TCR was taken from a human donor with ulcerative colitis or Crohn's disease, or a healthy co-twin of an affected twin (not recorded which). The CDR3 here is CASSTRNQPQHF.